Listed here are 30 T cell receptor beta chains from one sample, sequenced in a study of beta chain features in type 1 diabetes. These receptors' targets are unknown. Study-level results: Type 1 diabetes patients showed a moderate but significant shortening of TCRB CDR3s in all four CD4+ subsets.

As every portion of the isolated RNA was reverse transcribed, the sequencing read expressed TCRB transcripts. The method was immunoSEQ multiplex PCR; TCRdb's version includes in-frame clones alone and lacks a portion of them. The top ten hold around 0.028% of the sample, which has about 260,000 clones, about a fifth seen once. Sequenced material: naive CD4+ T cells from blood. The source is a woman in her forties with type 1 diabetes.

The CDR3 loop is CASSLWTGQETQYF. In nucleotides, the CDR3 is TGTGCCAGTAGTTTGTGGACAGGTCAAGAGACCCAGTACTTC. The chain joins TRBV19 to TRBJ2-5; 7 nucleotides align to TRBD1. There are 14 residues in the CDR3. CDR1 and CDR2 (germline): LNHDA, SQIVND (reference sequence). V trimming: 5 bases; J trimming: 2 bases; junction bases outside the gene matches: 5. Variable domain in full (rest from reference TRBV19 and TRBJ2-5): DGGITQSPKYLFRKEGQNVTLSCEQNLNHDAMYWYRQDPGQGLRLIYYSQIVNDFQKGDIAEGYSVSREKKESFPLTVTSAQKNPTAFYLCASSLWTGQETQYFGPGTRLLVL.

The rearrangement uses TRBV6-5 and TRBJ1-1; no clear D. Germline V CDR1 and CDR2: MNHEY, SVGAGI. The CDR3 consists of 12 residues. Trimming stripped 6 bases from V and 4 bases from J, with 9 bases between. The CDR3 reads CASRAGRTEAFF. CDR3 bases: TGTGCCAGCAGAGCGGGTCGCACTGAAGCTTTCTTT.

The chain recombines TRBV28 with TRBJ1-1; tentatively, D is TRBD1 (5 bases). Germline CDR1 is MDHEN and CDR2 is SYDVKM. The ends were cut back, 7 bases at V and 8 bases at J, with 23 bases in the middle. CDR3 length equals 15 residues. The CDR3 DNA reads as TGTGCCAGCATTCCGTTAGGGGCAGGGAGGCCCGAAGCTTTCTTT. Its protein is CASIPLGAGRPEAFF.

CDR3: CASSLTAQETQYF. CDR3 in DNA: TGTGCCAGCAGTTTGACAGCCCAAGAGACCCAGTACTTC. The chain carries TRBV28 and TRBJ2-5; possible D gene TRBD1, 5 bases. Trimming shortened V by 3 bases and J by 1 base, and 6 bases separated the two germline ends. This CDR3 is 13 amino acids long. Germline-derived CDR1 and CDR2 are MDHEN and SYDVKM.

This clone has just a few counts. The chain combines TRBV7-2 with TRBJ2-7; 7 positions agree with TRBD1. There are 13 residues in the CDR3. J gave up 2 bases and V 5 bases, and 3 bases lay outside the gene matches. Germline CDR1 and CDR2: SGHTA and FQGNSA. CDR3 bases: TGTGCCAGCAGCGGGACAGCTCCCTACGAGCAGTACTTC. Translating it yields CASSGTAPYEQYF. The full variable domain, its missing parts supplied by reference TRBV7-2 and TRBJ2-7, is GAGVSQSPSNKVTEKGKDVELRCDPISGHTALYWYRQSLGQGLEFLIYFQGNSAPDKSGLPSDRFSAERTGGSVSTLTIQRTQQEDSAVYLCASSGTAPYEQYFGPGTRLTVT.

The rearrangement uses TRBV7-9 and TRBJ2-1; tentatively, D is TRBD2 (5 bases). Germline CDR1 is SEHNR and CDR2 is FQNEAQ (reference sequence). CDR3 length equals 16 residues. Trimming took off 5 bases at V and 6 bases at J, with 20 bases between the two ends. CDR3 DNA sequence: TGTGCCAGCAGCCCACTCGGGTTTCCCGAGGGCAATGAGCAGTTCTTC. This encodes CASSPLGFPEGNEQFF.

The V and J genes are TRBV28 and TRBJ2-5; 7 positions agree with TRBD2. With 7 bases clipped from V and 2 bases from J, the junction kept 10 bases outside the gene matches. CDR3 length equals 15 residues. Germline CDR1 and CDR2: MDHEN and SYDVKM. The CDR3: CASNGGGPLQETQYF. CDR3 DNA: TGTGCCAGCAATGGGGGAGGGCCGCTACAAGAGACCCAGTACTTC.

The chain combines TRBV5-1 with TRBJ2-6; maybe TRBD1 (6 bases). The CDR3 spans 18 residues. The germline V gene has CDR1 SGHRS and CDR2 YFSETQ. Trimming cost V 5 bases and J 0 bases, with 18 bases left between them. CDR3 amino acids: CASSPSGTGRSGANVLTF. Written as DNA, the CDR3 is TGCGCCAGCAGTCCGTCCGGAACAGGGCGCTCTGGGGCCAACGTCCTGACTTTC. Supplemented by reference TRBV5-1 and TRBJ2-6, the full variable domain reads KAGVTQTPRYLIKTRGQQVTLSCSPISGHRSVSWYQQTPGQGLQFLFEYFSETQRNKGNFPGRFSGRQFSNSRSEMNVSTLELGDSALYLCASSPSGTGRSGANVLTFGAGSRLTVL.

This chain uses TRBV27 with TRBJ1-1, with 11 bases lining up with TRBD1. V lost 0 bases and J lost 10; bases outside the gene matches: 4. The length of the CDR3 is 14 residues. Per germline, CDR1 MNHEY and CDR2 SMNVEV (reference sequence). The CDR3 DNA sequence: TGTGCCAGCAGTTTATCGGACAGGGGGCGTCGAGCTTTCTTT. This codes for CASSLSDRGRRAFF.

This clone showed up just a few times. The chain couples TRBV23-1 to TRBJ2-5; 9 bases align to TRBD1. Being an ORF, TRBV23-1 has a function that is uncertain. V lost 11 bases, J lost 5 bases, and 6 bases stayed unmatched. CDR3 length: 12 amino acids. The CDR3 DNA sequence: TGCGCCGCGAGGGACAGGGATGAGACCCAGTACTTC. Protein product: CAARDRDETQYF.

This clone was counted between two and nine times. The gene calls are TRBV23-1 and TRBJ1-5; 7 nucleotides align to TRBD1. TRBV23-1 qualifies as an ORF whose function is uncertain. The V segment lost 4 bases and the J segment 6 bases; nucleotides outside the gene matches: 9. This CDR3 comprises 15 residues. The CDR3 DNA sequence: TGCGCCAGCAGTCCCCACAGGGGATGGGGTCAGCCCCAGCATTTT. It translates to CASSPHRGWGQPQHF.

The chain is built from TRBV5-5 and TRBJ1-2; D gene ambiguous. The CDR3 is made up of 14 amino acids. Germline V CDR1 and CDR2: SGHKS, YYEKEE (reference sequence). Trimming left V 4 bases short and J 3 bases short, with 13 bases between. For the CDR3, the DNA is TGTGCCAGCAGCCGGGAAGCCCTCCACTATGGCTACACCTTC. Amino acid sequence: CASSREALHYGYTF.

CDR3: CASSVDGGTYNEQFF. For the CDR3, the DNA is TGTGCCAGCAGCGTAGACGGCGGCACCTACAATGAGCAGTTCTTC. The genes are TRBV9 and TRBJ2-1; D gene unclear. V was pared by 0 bases and J by 2 bases, with 9 bases between. The CDR3 contains 15 residues. CDR1 is SGDLS and CDR2 is YYNGEE in the germline V gene.

In its sample, this clone was seen a few times. The V call is TRBV2, the J call TRBJ2-7; D possibly corresponds to TRBD2 (6 bases). CDR1 and CDR2 from the germline V gene are SNHLY and FYNNEI. The CDR3 loop spans 14 amino acids. The ends were cut back, 7 bases at V and 5 bases at J, with 18 bases in the middle. CDR3 in amino acids: CASTLSTSRDEQYF. DNA of the CDR3: TGTGCCAGCACCCTAAGTACTAGCAGGGACGAGCAGTACTTC.

This clone turned up a few times. This sequence joins TRBV7-9 and TRBJ2-3; 11 bases align to TRBD1. This CDR3 contains 15 residues. Germline assignment: CDR1 SEHNR and CDR2 FQNEAQ (reference sequence). V was pared by 5 bases and J by 5 bases, with 6 bases of the junction left unmatched. CDR3 protein: CASSLTGQGGDTQYF. DNA of the CDR3: TGTGCCAGCAGCCTCACGGGACAGGGGGGAGATACGCAGTATTTT.

This clone was recorded a few times. The chain is built from TRBV4-3 and TRBJ1-1, with D possibly TRBD1 on 5 matching bases. Germline CDR1 and CDR2: LGHNA and YSLEER. V was clipped by 3 bases and J by 2 bases, with 22 bases between them. CDR3 length: 18 residues. The CDR3 reads CASSQQPRGQRPNTEAFF. The CDR3 nucleotides are TGCGCCAGCAGCCAGCAGCCAAGGGGTCAGAGGCCTAACACTGAAGCTTTCTTT.

On this clone: Other DNA variants within this sample encode the same CDR3. The rearrangement links TRBV28 to TRBJ2-3, with a tentative D call TRBD2 (5 bases). This CDR3 comprises 13 residues. CDR1 and CDR2 (germline): MDHEN, SYDVKM. Trimming shortened V by 3 bases and J by 1 base, and 5 bases separated the two germline ends. The CDR3 nucleotides read TGTGCCAGCAGTTTGGGAGGCACAGATACGCAGTATTTT. The encoded protein is CASSLGGTDTQYF.

This rearrangement joins TRBV4-2 to TRBJ1-2; D unclear. Germline CDR1 LGHNA, CDR2 YNFKEQ. CDR3 length equals 15 residues. The ends were cut back, 0 bases at V and 4 bases at J, with 12 bases in the middle. The CDR3 loop reads CASSQDLWEIYGYTF. The DNA of the CDR3 is TGTGCCAGCAGCCAAGATCTGTGGGAGATCTATGGCTACACCTTC.

This clone has only a few counts. This chain connects TRBV5-4 to TRBJ2-7, with D unclear. The germline gives CDR1 SGHNT, CDR2 YYREEE (reference sequence). The CDR3 loop spans 14 amino acids. Between the trimmed V and J ends, which lost 4 bases and 4 bases, there was a span of 15 bases. The CDR3, as DNA: TGTGCCAGCAGCACCCCGACCGACGGGTACGAGCAGTACTTC. Translation gives CASSTPTDGYEQYF.

J is TRBJ2-1 and V is TRBV6-5, with D perhaps matching TRBD1 (6 bases). The CDR3 covers 11 residues. Trimming removed 3 bases from V and 14 bases from J, with 11 bases in between. Germline V gives CDR1 MNHEY, CDR2 SVGAGI. The CDR3 sequence: CASSYTGKEFF. For the CDR3, the DNA is TGTGCCAGCAGTTATACAGGGAAAGAGTTCTTC.

This clone was picked up a small number of times. The V gene is TRBV7-2, the J gene TRBJ1-2; D is unclear. Germline V gene data show CDR1 as SGHTA and CDR2 as FQGNSA. The CDR3 has 15 residues. V was cut by 1 base and J by 4 bases, with 13 bases left in between. The CDR3 DNA follows: TGTGCCAGCAGCTTAGGGTTCCAGGCAGTCTATGGCTACACCTTC. This gives the protein CASSLGFQAVYGYTF.

J is TRBJ1-5 and V is TRBV15, with 7 nucleotides matching TRBD1. After removal of 3 bases from V and 8 bases from J, the junction contained 4 bases not matched to a gene. This CDR3 contains 13 residues. In germline, CDR1 is LNHNV, CDR2 YYDKDF (reference sequence). The DNA of the CDR3 is TGTGCCACCAGCAGTAGGGGGCTGGAGCCCCAGCATTTT. This encodes CATSSRGLEPQHF. The whole variable domain, filled in from reference TRBV15 and TRBJ1-5, reads DAMVIQNPRYQVTQFGKPVTLSCSQTLNHNVMYWYQQKSSQAPKLLFHYYDKDFNNEADTPDNFQSRRPNTSFCFLDIRSPGLGDTAMYLCATSSRGLEPQHFGDGTRLSIL.

This clone appeared a few times. The chain has TRBV4-1 and TRBJ1-5, with D tentatively TRBD1 (6 bases). Trimming pared 1 base from V and 4 bases from J, leaving 14 bases between. Germline V gene lookup returns CDR1 MGHRA and CDR2 YSYEKL. The CDR3 totals 16 residues. The DNA for the CDR3 is TGCGCCAGCAGCCAAGTCCGACAGGTGGGGAATCAGCCCCAGCATTTT. This translates into CASSQVRQVGNQPQHF.

J is TRBJ1-2 and V is TRBV30; no clear D. The germline V gene encodes CDR1 GTSNPN and CDR2 SVGIG (reference sequence). V lost 2 bases and J 3 bases, leaving 4 bases between the germline ends. CDR3 length equals 11 residues. The CDR3 nucleotides read TGTGCCTGGAGTCCTCACTATGGCTACACCTTC. Translating gives CAWSPHYGYTF.

This sequence joins TRBV7-8 and TRBJ2-2; D not certain. There are 11 residues in the CDR3. The germline V and J ends were trimmed by 4 bases and 7 bases, with 4 bases remaining between them. Per the germline V gene, CDR1 is SGHVS and CDR2 is FQNEAQ. CDR3 bases: TGTGCCAGCAGCTCTATCGGGGAGCTGTTTTTT. Its translation is CASSSIGELFF.

This clone was recorded a few times. V gene TRBV7-8 combines with J gene TRBJ2-2, with a weak D call TRBD2 (7 bases). Trimming cost V 8 bases and J 4 bases, with 17 bases left between them. CDR1 is SGHVS, CDR2 FQNEAQ, per germline. The CDR3 has 15 amino acids. In nucleotides, the CDR3 is TGTGCCAGCCGGTTTGGGGGGGCGGCCACCGGGGAGCTGTTTTTT. Protein product: CASRFGGAATGELFF.

V is TRBV6-1 and J is TRBJ2-5; D possibly corresponds to TRBD2 (6 bases). CDR3 length equals 13 residues. Germline assignment: CDR1 MNHNS and CDR2 SASEGT. The ends were cut back, 1 base at V and 5 bases at J, with 8 bases in the middle. Here the CDR3 DNA reads TGTGCCAGCAGTGAAGTGGAGGGGGAGACCCAGTACTTC. Protein: CASSEVEGETQYF.

This clone turned up a few times. The chain uses TRBV14 and TRBJ2-1; TRBD1 matches 10 bases. With 3 bases clipped from V and 10 bases from J, the junction kept 3 bases outside the gene matches. The germline gives CDR1 SGHDN, CDR2 FVKESK. CDR3 length equals 13 residues. CDR3 nucleotides: TGTGCCAGCAGCCAGACAGGGGGCCGGGAGCAGTTCTTC. Its protein product is CASSQTGGREQFF.

This clone has more than one count but fewer than ten. V is TRBV9 and J is TRBJ2-5; weak D call: TRBD1 (7 bases). The CDR3 length is 13 residues. V lost 2 bases and J lost 5, with 10 bases in between. The germline CDR1 and CDR2 sequences are SGDLS and YYNGEE. The CDR3 is CASSVAGGETQYF. In DNA, the CDR3 is TGTGCCAGCAGCGTCGCAGGGGGGGAGACCCAGTACTTC.

The J gene is TRBJ2-1, the V gene TRBV7-3; no firm D call. This CDR3 has 16 residues. Germline assignment: CDR1 SGHTA and CDR2 FQGTGA. Deletions cut 0 bases from V and 7 bases from J, with 16 bases between. CDR3 coding DNA: TGTGCCAGCAGCTTAACTCCGACTGAAGGCTTTAATGAGCAGTTCTTC. As protein: CASSLTPTEGFNEQFF. Filled out from reference TRBV7-3 and TRBJ2-1, the complete variable domain reads GAGVSQTPSNKVTEKGKYVELRCDPISGHTALYWYRQSLGQGPEFLIYFQGTGAADDSGLPNDRFFAVRPEGSVSTLKIQRTERGDSAVYLCASSLTPTEGFNEQFFGPGTRLTVL.